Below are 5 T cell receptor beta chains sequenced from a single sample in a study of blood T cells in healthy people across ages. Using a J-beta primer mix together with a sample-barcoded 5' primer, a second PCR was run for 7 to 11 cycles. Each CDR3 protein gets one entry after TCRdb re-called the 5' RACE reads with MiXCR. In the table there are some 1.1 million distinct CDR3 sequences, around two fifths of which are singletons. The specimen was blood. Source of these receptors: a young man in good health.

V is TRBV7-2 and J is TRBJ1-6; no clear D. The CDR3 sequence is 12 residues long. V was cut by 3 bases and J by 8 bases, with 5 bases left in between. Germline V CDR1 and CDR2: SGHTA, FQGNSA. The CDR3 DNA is TGTGCCAGCAGCTTTCAGGATTCACCCCTCCACTTT. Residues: CASSFQDSPLHF.

The CDR3 is CASSLVPGDDQPQHF. CDR3 nucleotides: TGCGCCAGCAGCTTGGTGCCAGGGGATGATCAGCCCCAGCATTTT. The chain joins TRBV5-1 to TRBJ1-5, with D possibly being TRBD1 (6 bases). Per germline, CDR1 SGHRS and CDR2 YFSETQ. V lost 0 bases, J lost 5 bases, and 12 bases lay in between. The CDR3 extends over 15 amino acids.

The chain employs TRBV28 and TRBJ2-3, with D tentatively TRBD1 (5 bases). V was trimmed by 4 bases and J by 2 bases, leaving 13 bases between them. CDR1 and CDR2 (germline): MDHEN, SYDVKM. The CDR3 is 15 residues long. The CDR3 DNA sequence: TGTGCCAGCAGTTCGACAGCCCGAGACACAGATACGCAGTATTTT. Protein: CASSSTARDTDTQYF. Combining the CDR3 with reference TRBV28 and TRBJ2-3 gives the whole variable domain DVKVTQSSRYLVKRTGEKVFLECVQDMDHENMFWYRQDPGLGLRLIYFSYDVKMKEKGDIPEGYSVSREKKERFSLILESASTNQTSMYLCASSSTARDTDTQYFGPGTRLTVL.

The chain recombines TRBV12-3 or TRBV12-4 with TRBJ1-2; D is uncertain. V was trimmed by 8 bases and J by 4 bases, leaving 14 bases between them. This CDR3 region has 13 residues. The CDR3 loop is CASGGKRFYGYTF. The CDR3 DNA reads TGTGCCAGCGGCGGCAAGAGATTCTATGGCTACACCTTC.

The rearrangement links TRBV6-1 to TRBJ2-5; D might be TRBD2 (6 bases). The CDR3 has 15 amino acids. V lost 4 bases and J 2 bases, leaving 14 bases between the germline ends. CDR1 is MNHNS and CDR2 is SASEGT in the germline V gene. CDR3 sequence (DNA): TGTGCCAGCAGTGCCTCGGGACTCCAACAAGAGACCCAGTACTTC. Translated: CASSASGLQQETQYF.